The next 27 T cell receptor beta chains were all read from a single sample in a study of CD8+ T cells in alopecia areata. Following RNA extraction, reverse transcription yielded cDNA that acted as the sequencing template. Clones were read by immunoSEQ multiplex PCR, and TCRdb kept only the in-frame ones, dropping some. Here the sample spans tens of thousands of clones, around 71% being singletons. The treatment is: oral pan-JAK inhibitor, 5-10 mg twice daily. This material consisted of CD8+ T cells sorted from blood, taken around week 42, from a patient treated with tofacitinib. The receptors here all came from a human donor with alopecia areata.

The rearrangement links TRBV4-3 to TRBJ2-7, with D possibly matching TRBD1 (6 bases). Germline CDR1 is LGHNA and CDR2 is YSLEER. The CDR3 loop spans 14 amino acids. Between the trimmed V and J ends, which lost 4 bases and 0 bases, there was a span of 10 bases. The CDR3 sequence is CASSLRDNSYEQYF. The CDR3 DNA is TGCGCCAGCAGCCTCCGGGACAACTCCTACGAGCAGTACTTC.

The gene calls are TRBV7-8 and TRBJ1-5; possible D gene TRBD1, 5 bases. CDR3 size: 15 residues. Trimming cost V 4 bases and J 2 bases, with 12 bases left between them. In germline, CDR1 is SGHVS, CDR2 FQNEAQ. The DNA for the CDR3 is TGTGCCAGCAGCTCTCTGGGAGGGGGCAATCAGCCCCAGCATTTT. Translated: CASSSLGGGNQPQHF.

The chain's CDR3 is CASSLALSGQDNTGELFF. CDR3 DNA: TGTGCCAGCAGCTTAGCCCTCAGTGGACAGGACAACACCGGGGAGCTGTTTTTT. The J gene is TRBJ2-2, the V gene TRBV7-8; 7 nucleotides align to TRBD1. Losses at the gene ends were 0 bases for V and 2 bases for J; bases not matched to a gene: 9. In germline, CDR1 is SGHVS, CDR2 FQNEAQ. The CDR3 is 18 residues long.

The CDR3 region is CASSYSATGELFF. The CDR3 bases are TGTGCCAGCAGTTATAGTGCCACCGGGGAGCTGTTTTTT. The chain uses TRBV6-5 and TRBJ2-2; unclear D gene. The V end lost 3 bases, the J end lost 4 bases, and 6 bases lay between the germline ends. This CDR3 is built from 13 residues. Germline assignment: CDR1 MNHEY and CDR2 SVGAGI.

The rearrangement links TRBV14 to TRBJ2-1, with 8 bases fitting TRBD1. Germline lookup yields CDR1 SGHDN and CDR2 FVKESK. After removal of 3 bases from V and 9 bases from J, the junction contained 10 bases not matched to a gene. CDR3 length equals 15 residues. Written as DNA, the CDR3 is TGTGCCAGCAGCCACCGACTGACAGGGGCTGGTGAGCAGTTCTTC. This gives the protein CASSHRLTGAGEQFF.

This clone was seen only once. This chain connects TRBV27 to TRBJ2-1; the D gene is possibly TRBD2 (5 bases). The CDR3 sequence is 13 residues long. Germline V gives CDR1 MNHEY, CDR2 SMNVEV (reference sequence). V was cut by 7 bases and J by 6 bases, with 13 bases left in between. The DNA of the CDR3 is TGTGCCAGCAACGAAGCCCGGGGCAATGAGCAGTTCTTC. It encodes CASNEARGNEQFF.

The chain couples TRBV9 to TRBJ2-3, with 12 nucleotides matching TRBD2. Unmatched junction bases numbered 9, after V lost 4 bases and J lost 3 bases. This CDR3 has 17 residues. Germline CDR1 is SGDLS and CDR2 is YYNGEE. CDR3 amino acids: CASSTPLAGGSTDTQYF. Written as DNA, the CDR3 is TGTGCCAGCAGCACCCCGCTAGCGGGGGGGAGTACAGATACGCAGTATTTT.

The rearrangement joins TRBV5-6 to TRBJ2-2; D is ambiguous. V dropped 4 bases and J dropped 8 bases, with 9 bases sitting between them. This CDR3 comprises 12 residues. Germline CDR1 and CDR2: SGHDT and YYEEEE. The CDR3 DNA reads as TGTGCCAGCAGCCTCGACCCGGGGGAGCTGTTTTTT. As protein: CASSLDPGELFF.

This clone was observed a few times. The chain couples TRBV2 to TRBJ1-2; D ambiguous. V gave up 11 bases and J gave up 6 bases, with 13 bases separating them. Germline CDR1 reads SNHLY; CDR2 reads FYNNEI. CDR3 length: 11 amino acids. The chain's CDR3 is CASDGVNGYTF. CDR3 DNA: TGTGCCTCCGATGGGGTGAATGGCTACACCTTC.

This chain uses TRBV5-1 with TRBJ2-1; D unclear. In germline, CDR1 is SGHRS, CDR2 YFSETQ. The CDR3 length is 13 residues. V lost 3 bases and J lost 8, with 12 bases in between. The CDR3 nucleotides read TGCGCCAGCAGCTCGGTAATTGGGGATGAGCAGTTCTTC. Residues: CASSSVIGDEQFF.

The chain employs TRBV7-2 and TRBJ1-5; TRBD1 is a possible D gene (6 bases). This CDR3 is 18 amino acids long. The germline V gene encodes CDR1 SGHTA and CDR2 FQGNSA. Trimming took off 1 base at V and 6 bases at J, with 22 bases between the two ends. The CDR3 coding sequence is TGTGCCAGCAGCTTAGAGCCCTGGGGGCATTCTCGGGGTCAGCCCCAGCATTTT. It specifies CASSLEPWGHSRGQPQHF.

J is TRBJ1-1 and V is TRBV27, with unresolved D. The CDR3 has 12 amino acids. Germline CDR1 and CDR2: MNHEY and SMNVEV (reference sequence). V lost 3 bases and J 5 bases, leaving 7 bases between the germline ends. The CDR3 reads CASSLYGTEAFF. The DNA for the CDR3 is TGTGCCAGCAGTTTGTATGGGACTGAAGCTTTCTTT.

A few counts support this clone. This rearrangement joins TRBV14 to TRBJ1-1; possibly TRBD1 for D (5 bases). The CDR3 covers 15 residues. Trimming pared 0 bases from V and 3 bases from J, leaving 11 bases between. CDR1 is SGHDN and CDR2 is FVKESK in the germline V gene. The DNA of the CDR3 is TGTGCCAGCAGCCAAGAGCCGGTGGGGGACACTGAAGCTTTCTTT. Translation gives CASSQEPVGDTEAFF.

Note on this clone: This specimen includes other DNA sequences encoding the same CDR3. The chain combines TRBV30 with TRBJ1-1, with unresolved D. Looked up from germline, CDR1 is GTSNPN and CDR2 is SVGIG (reference sequence). This CDR3 region has 14 residues. V lost 0 bases and J lost 0, with 8 bases in between. The CDR3 spells CAWSVGGMNTEAFF. CDR3 nucleotides: TGTGCCTGGAGTGTTGGTGGAATGAACACTGAAGCTTTCTTT.

The chain combines TRBV27 with TRBJ1-4, with no clear D. Germline CDR1 reads MNHEY; CDR2 reads SMNVEV (reference sequence). V was shortened by 6 bases and J by 0 bases, with 11 bases between the two germline ends. The CDR3 runs 15 residues. CDR3 amino acids: CASSLQIATNEKLFF. Written as DNA, the CDR3 is TGTGCCAGCAGCCTCCAGATTGCAACTAATGAAAAACTGTTTTTT.

V usage is TRBV19 and J usage is TRBJ1-4; D gene uncertain. CDR3 size: 15 residues. In germline, CDR1 is LNHDA, CDR2 SQIVND (reference sequence). V was shortened by 2 bases and J by 8 bases, with 15 bases between the two germline ends. CDR3 sequence reads: CASSISDGVGEKLFF. The CDR3 coding sequence is TGTGCCAGTAGTATATCGGACGGCGTTGGGGAAAAACTGTTTTTT.

This chain links TRBV5-1 with TRBJ1-6, with a weak D call TRBD1 (6 bases). Looked up from germline, CDR1 is SGHRS and CDR2 is YFSETQ. V lost 4 bases and J lost 3, with 11 bases in between. The CDR3 is 15 amino acids. The CDR3 nucleotides are TGCGCCAGCAGCAAGGACAGCGGCTATAATTCACCCCTCCACTTT. Residues: CASSKDSGYNSPLHF.

Written as DNA, the CDR3 is TGTGCCAGCAGCCCGGGCCTTGAGTTCTTC. This encodes CASSPGLEFF. The chain combines TRBV9 with TRBJ2-1; D unresolved. This CDR3 spans 10 amino acids. Germline lookup yields CDR1 SGDLS and CDR2 YYNGEE. Trimming left V 4 bases short and J 14 bases short, with 10 bases between.

The table lists this clone with a few counts. V gene TRBV7-6 combines with J gene TRBJ2-2, with D perhaps TRBD2 (6 bases). CDR1 is SGHVS and CDR2 is FNYEAQ in the germline V gene. V was clipped by 2 bases and J by 7 bases, with 14 bases between them. The CDR3 covers 15 residues. The CDR3 here is CASSLMGGISGELFF. Written as DNA, the CDR3 is TGTGCCAGCAGCTTAATGGGGGGAATCAGCGGGGAGCTGTTTTTT. The variable domain in full, with the rest retrieved from reference TRBV7-6 and TRBJ2-2, is GAGVSQSPRYKVTKRGQDVALRCDPISGHVSLYWYRQALGQGPEFLTYFNYEAQQDKSGLPNDRFSAERPEGSISTLTIQRTEQRDSAMYRCASSLMGGISGELFFGEGSRLTVL.

This clone was counted a few times. The chain joins TRBV7-2 to TRBJ1-1; D uncertain. The germline V gene has CDR1 SGHTA and CDR2 FQGNSA. V lost 5 bases and J 1 base, leaving 14 bases between the germline ends. The CDR3 runs 15 residues. CDR3: CASSIPHNKNTEAFF. The CDR3 region has the DNA TGTGCCAGCAGCATCCCCCACAACAAGAACACTGAAGCTTTCTTT.

The chain is built from TRBV7-9 and TRBJ2-2; D remains ambiguous. Germline V gene sequence: CDR1 SEHNR, CDR2 FQNEAQ (reference sequence). Trimming removed 8 bases from V and 3 bases from J, with 16 bases in between. The CDR3 runs 15 residues. The CDR3 nucleotides read TGTGCCAGCTTTTATCCTGGGATGGACACCGGGGAGCTGTTTTTT. It translates to CASFYPGMDTGELFF.

The chain employs TRBV27 and TRBJ2-7; D gene uncertain. The germline V and J ends were trimmed by 2 bases and 1 base, with 12 bases remaining between them. There are 15 residues in the CDR3. Germline-derived CDR1 and CDR2 are MNHEY and SMNVEV (reference sequence). The DNA of the CDR3 is TGTGCCAGCAGTTTAGGTCTAACCGCTTCCTACGAGCAGTACTTC. Amino acid sequence: CASSLGLTASYEQYF.

The chain employs TRBV27 and TRBJ1-2; D is possibly TRBD1 (6 bases). This CDR3 comprises 17 residues. Per the germline V gene, CDR1 is MNHEY and CDR2 is SMNVEV (reference sequence). Trimming removed 6 bases from V and 2 bases from J, with 22 bases in between. Here the CDR3 DNA reads TGTGCCAGCAGCCCAGACCCCGGGACAACTCTAAACTATGGCTACACCTTC. Translation: CASSPDPGTTLNYGYTF.

The chain carries TRBV27 and TRBJ2-7; 7 bases fit TRBD1. Trimming removed 6 bases from V and 6 bases from J; junction bases left unmatched: 8. The CDR3 has 13 amino acids. From germline, CDR1 is MNHEY and CDR2 SMNVEV (reference sequence). The CDR3 sequence is CASRGRGMFEQYF. The CDR3 nucleotides read TGTGCCAGCAGGGGCAGGGGGATGTTCGAGCAGTACTTC.

The rearrangement joins TRBV7-9 to TRBJ2-1, with 7 bases aligning to TRBD2. The CDR3 contains 16 residues. V was pared by 3 bases and J by 7 bases, with 12 bases of the junction left unmatched. Germline V gene lookup returns CDR1 SEHNR and CDR2 FQNEAQ (reference sequence). CDR3 sequence: CASSFSRAKGGNEQFF. The CDR3 DNA reads TGTGCCAGCAGCTTTTCTCGGGCTAAGGGAGGGAATGAGCAGTTCTTC.

The chain has TRBV29-1 and TRBJ2-5; D possibly corresponds to TRBD1 (5 bases). The end of the DNA is better explained by TRBJ2-7, so the J call may be wrong. Germline V CDR1 and CDR2: SQVTM, ANQGSEA. CDR3 length equals 12 residues. In nucleotides, the CDR3 is TGCAGCGGCCTGACAGAGTCCTACGAGCAGTACTTC. This codes for CSGLTESYEQYF.

This clone was found a few times. V usage is TRBV29-1 and J usage is TRBJ2-7, with D perhaps matching TRBD1 or TRBD2 (7 bases each). The V and J ends lost 0 bases and 3 bases respectively, with 21 bases between them. This CDR3 has 17 residues. Germline V gene sequence: CDR1 SQVTM, CDR2 ANQGSEA. CDR3 amino acids: CSVEDSQGEGAFYEQYF. CDR3 sequence (DNA): TGCAGCGTTGAAGATTCCCAAGGGGAGGGGGCGTTCTACGAGCAGTACTTC.